The clone carrying this TCR beta chain was counted a single time. Per the germline V gene, CDR1 is LNHDA and CDR2 is SQIVND (reference sequence). The ends were cut back, 0 bases at V and 2 bases at J, with 14 bases in the middle. The CDR3 has 17 residues. These data are taken from a study of OX40 agonist ivuxolimab in advanced cancers. The assay was immunoSEQ multiplex PCR, and TCRdb's table has in-frame clones only and misses some. The profile covers about 48,000 clones, with 80% to 90% appearing a single time and roughly a third taken by the ten largest. This specimen was CD4+ or CD8+ T cells sorted from blood, taken in a trial of the OX40 agonist ivuxolimab. The receptor was derived from an adult with an advanced solid tumor such as melanoma, head and neck, liver or kidney cancer. The V gene is TRBV19, the J gene TRBJ1-5; D is unclear. The CDR3 DNA reads as TGTGCCAGTAGTATAGATCTAATACGGAGCGGCAATCAGCCCCAGCATTTT. Translated: CASSIDLIRSGNQPQHF.